This T cell receptor beta chain was captured by sequencing in a study of cytomegalovirus exposure and HLA in healthy donors. Study-wide findings and caveats: In vitro, three CMV-associated chains proved specific for CMV antigens. Reportedly, cytomegalovirus status was diagnosed with high sensitivity and specificity.

The CDR3 has 15 amino acids. In the case of this clone: No antigen is known for it.

The PCR made use of 60 Vbeta and 13 Jbeta primers. The method was immunoSEQ multiplex PCR; TCRdb's version includes in-frame clones alone and lacks a portion of them. The data hold 150,000 or so clones, with about 79% observed a single time. The chain recombines TRBV21-1 with TRBJ2-7; TRBD2 reflects the table's D call only, with no check against the DNA. TRBV21-1 represents a pseudogene. The receptor comes from a man aged 35-49 years in good health and CMV-seropositive. Sample: PBMCs. CDR3 sequence reads: CASSGLAGSSYEQYF. The CDR3 DNA reads TGTGCCAGCAGCGGTCTAGCGGGGAGCTCCTACGAGCAGTACTTC.